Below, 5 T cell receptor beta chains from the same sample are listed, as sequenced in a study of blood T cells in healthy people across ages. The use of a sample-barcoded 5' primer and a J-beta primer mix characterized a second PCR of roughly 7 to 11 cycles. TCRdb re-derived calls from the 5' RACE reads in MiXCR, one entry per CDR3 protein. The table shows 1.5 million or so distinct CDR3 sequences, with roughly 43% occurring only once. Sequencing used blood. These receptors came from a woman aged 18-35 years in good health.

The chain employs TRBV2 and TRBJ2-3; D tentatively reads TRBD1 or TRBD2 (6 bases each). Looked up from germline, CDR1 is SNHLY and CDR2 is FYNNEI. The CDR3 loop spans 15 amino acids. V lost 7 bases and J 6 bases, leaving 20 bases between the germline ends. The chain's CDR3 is CASTLSPGAQDTQYF. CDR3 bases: TGTGCCAGCACTCTTTCCCCGGGGGCACAGGATACGCAGTATTTT.

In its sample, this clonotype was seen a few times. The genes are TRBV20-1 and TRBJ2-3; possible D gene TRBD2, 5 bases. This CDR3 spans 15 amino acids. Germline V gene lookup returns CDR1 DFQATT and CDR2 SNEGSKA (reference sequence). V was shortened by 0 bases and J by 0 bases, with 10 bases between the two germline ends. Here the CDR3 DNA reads TGCAGTGCTAGAGATTCCCGGACTAGCACAGATACGCAGTATTTT. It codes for CSARDSRTSTDTQYF.

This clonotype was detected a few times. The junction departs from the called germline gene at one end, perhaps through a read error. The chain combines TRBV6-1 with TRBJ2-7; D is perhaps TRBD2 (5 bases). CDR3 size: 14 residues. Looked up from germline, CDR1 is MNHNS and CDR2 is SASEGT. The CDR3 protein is CAGRTDLTTYEQYF. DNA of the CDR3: TGTGCCGGCAGGACGGACTTAACTACCTACGAGCAGTACTTC.

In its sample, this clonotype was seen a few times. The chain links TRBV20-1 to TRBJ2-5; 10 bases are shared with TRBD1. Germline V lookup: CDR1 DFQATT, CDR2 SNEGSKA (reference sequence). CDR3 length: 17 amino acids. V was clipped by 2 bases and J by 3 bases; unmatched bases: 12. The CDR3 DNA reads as TGCAGTGCTAGACTTCCCCCGGGACAGGGGTCTAAAGAGACCCAGTACTTC. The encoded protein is CSARLPPGQGSKETQYF.

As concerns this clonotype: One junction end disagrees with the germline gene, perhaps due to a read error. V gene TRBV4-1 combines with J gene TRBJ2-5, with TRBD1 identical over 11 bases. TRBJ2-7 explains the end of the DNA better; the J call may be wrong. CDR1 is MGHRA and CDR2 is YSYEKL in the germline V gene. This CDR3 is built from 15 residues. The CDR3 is CANSPVGQGAFEQYF. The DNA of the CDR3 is TGCGCCAACAGCCCAGTTGGACAGGGGGCATTCGAGCAGTACTTC.